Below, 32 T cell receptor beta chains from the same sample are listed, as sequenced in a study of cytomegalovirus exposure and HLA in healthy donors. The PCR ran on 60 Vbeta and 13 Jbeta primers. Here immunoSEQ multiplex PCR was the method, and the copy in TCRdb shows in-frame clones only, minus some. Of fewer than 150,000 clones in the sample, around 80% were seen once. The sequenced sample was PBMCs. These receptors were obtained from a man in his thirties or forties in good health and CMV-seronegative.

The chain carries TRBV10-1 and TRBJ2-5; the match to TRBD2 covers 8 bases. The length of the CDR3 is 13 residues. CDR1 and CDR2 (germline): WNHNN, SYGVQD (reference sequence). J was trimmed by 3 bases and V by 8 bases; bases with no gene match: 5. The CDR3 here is CASPQLAEETQYF. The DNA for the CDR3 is TGCGCCAGCCCACAACTAGCGGAAGAGACCCAGTACTTC.

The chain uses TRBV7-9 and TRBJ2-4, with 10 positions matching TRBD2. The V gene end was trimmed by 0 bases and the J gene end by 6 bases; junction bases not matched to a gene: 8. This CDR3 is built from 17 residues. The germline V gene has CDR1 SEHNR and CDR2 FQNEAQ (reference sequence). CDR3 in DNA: TGTGCCAGCAGCTTAGCCAGCGGGGGGGCCTGGGGAAACATTCAGTACTTC. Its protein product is CASSLASGGAWGNIQYF.

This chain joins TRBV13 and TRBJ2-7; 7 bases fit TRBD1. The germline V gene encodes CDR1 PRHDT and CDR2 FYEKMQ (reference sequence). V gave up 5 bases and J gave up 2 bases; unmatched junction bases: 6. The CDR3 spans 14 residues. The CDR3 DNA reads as TGTGCCAGCAGCCCCCGGGACAGTCCCTACGAGCAGTACTTC. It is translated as CASSPRDSPYEQYF.

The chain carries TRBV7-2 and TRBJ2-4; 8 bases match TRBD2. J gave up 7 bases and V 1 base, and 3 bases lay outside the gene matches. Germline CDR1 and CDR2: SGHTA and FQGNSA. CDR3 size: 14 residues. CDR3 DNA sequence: TGTGCCAGCAGCTTAGGCGGGGGGTGGAACATTCAGTACTTC. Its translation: CASSLGGGWNIQYF. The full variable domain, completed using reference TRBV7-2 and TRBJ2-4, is GAGVSQSPSNKVTEKGKDVELRCDPISGHTALYWYRQSLGQGLEFLIYFQGNSAPDKSGLPSDRFSAERTGGSVSTLTIQRTQQEDSAVYLCASSLGGGWNIQYFGAGTRLSVL.

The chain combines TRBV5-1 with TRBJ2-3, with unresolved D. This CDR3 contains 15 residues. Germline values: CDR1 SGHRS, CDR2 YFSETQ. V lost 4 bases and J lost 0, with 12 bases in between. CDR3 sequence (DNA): TGCGCCAGCAGCGCCCTCTATAAGAGCACAGATACGCAGTATTTT. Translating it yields CASSALYKSTDTQYF. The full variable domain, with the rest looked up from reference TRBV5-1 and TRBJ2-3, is KAGVTQTPRYLIKTRGQQVTLSCSPISGHRSVSWYQQTPGQGLQFLFEYFSETQRNKGNFPGRFSGRQFSNSRSEMNVSTLELGDSALYLCASSALYKSTDTQYFGPGTRLTVL.

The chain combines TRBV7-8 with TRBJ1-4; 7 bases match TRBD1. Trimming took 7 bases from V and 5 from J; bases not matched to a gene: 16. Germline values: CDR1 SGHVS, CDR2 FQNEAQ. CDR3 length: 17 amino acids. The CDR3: CASTPRSGGGRNEKLFF. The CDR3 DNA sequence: TGTGCCAGCACCCCCCGATCAGGGGGAGGAAGAAATGAAAAACTGTTTTTT.

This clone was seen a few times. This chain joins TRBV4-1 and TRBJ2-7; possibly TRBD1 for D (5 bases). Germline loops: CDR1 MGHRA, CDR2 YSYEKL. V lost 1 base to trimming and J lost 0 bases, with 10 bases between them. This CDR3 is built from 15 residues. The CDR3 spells CASSQGVDNSYEQYF. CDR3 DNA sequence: TGCGCCAGCAGCCAAGGCGTGGACAACTCCTACGAGCAGTACTTC.

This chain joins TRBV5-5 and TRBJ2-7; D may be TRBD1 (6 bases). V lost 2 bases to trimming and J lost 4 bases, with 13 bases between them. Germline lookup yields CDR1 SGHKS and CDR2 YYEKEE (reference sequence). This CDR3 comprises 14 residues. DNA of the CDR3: TGTGCCAGCAGCTTCCCGGGACAAATGTACGAGCAGTACTTC. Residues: CASSFPGQMYEQYF.

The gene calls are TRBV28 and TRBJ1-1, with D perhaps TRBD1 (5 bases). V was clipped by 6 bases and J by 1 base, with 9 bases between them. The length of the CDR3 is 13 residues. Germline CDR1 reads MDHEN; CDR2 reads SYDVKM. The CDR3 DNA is TGTGCCAGCAGCCACAGGACGAACACTGAAGCTTTCTTT. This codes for CASSHRTNTEAFF.

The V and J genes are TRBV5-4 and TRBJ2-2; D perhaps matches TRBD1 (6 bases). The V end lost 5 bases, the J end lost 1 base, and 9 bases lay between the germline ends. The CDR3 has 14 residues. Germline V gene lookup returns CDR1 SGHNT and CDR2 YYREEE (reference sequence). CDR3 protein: CASSLDRNTGELFF. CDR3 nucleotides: TGTGCCAGCAGTCTGGACAGGAACACCGGGGAGCTGTTTTTT.

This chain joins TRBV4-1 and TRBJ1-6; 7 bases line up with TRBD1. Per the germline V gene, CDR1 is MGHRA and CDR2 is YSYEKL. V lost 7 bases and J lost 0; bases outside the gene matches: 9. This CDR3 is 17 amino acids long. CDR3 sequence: CASNGDPGGSYNSPLHF. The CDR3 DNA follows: TGCGCCAGCAACGGAGACCCAGGGGGCTCCTATAATTCACCCCTCCACTTT.

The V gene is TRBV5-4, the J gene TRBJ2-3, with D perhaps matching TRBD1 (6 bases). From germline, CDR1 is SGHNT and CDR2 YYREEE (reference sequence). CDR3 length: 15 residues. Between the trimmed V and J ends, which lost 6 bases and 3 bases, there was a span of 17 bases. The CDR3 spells CASIPQGNPTDTQYF. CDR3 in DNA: TGTGCCAGCATTCCACAGGGAAACCCTACAGATACGCAGTATTTT.

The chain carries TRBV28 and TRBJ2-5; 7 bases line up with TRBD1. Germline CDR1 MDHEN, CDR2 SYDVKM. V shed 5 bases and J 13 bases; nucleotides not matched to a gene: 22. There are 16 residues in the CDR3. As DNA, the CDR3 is TGTGCCAGCAGTATAAAAGGGGGCGCAAAGAAAGTGGTTACGTACTTC. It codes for CASSIKGGAKKVVTYF. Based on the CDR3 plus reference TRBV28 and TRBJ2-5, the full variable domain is DVKVTQSSRYLVKRTGEKVFLECVQDMDHENMFWYRQDPGLGLRLIYFSYDVKMKEKGDIPEGYSVSREKKERFSLILESASTNQTSMYLCASSIKGGAKKVVTYFGPGTRLLVL.

DNA of the CDR3: TGTGCCAGCAGCTTCGAGCGGGAGTCAGATACGCAGTATTTT. It encodes CASSFERESDTQYF. V and J are TRBV7-2 and TRBJ2-3; TRBD2 agrees at 8 bases. This CDR3 is built from 14 residues. Germline assignment: CDR1 SGHTA and CDR2 FQGNSA. After removal of 3 bases from V and 4 bases from J, the junction contained 3 bases not matched to a gene.

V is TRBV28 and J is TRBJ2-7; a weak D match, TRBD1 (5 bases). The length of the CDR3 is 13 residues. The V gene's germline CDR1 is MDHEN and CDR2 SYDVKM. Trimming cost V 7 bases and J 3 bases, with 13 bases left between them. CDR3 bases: TGTGCCAGCACCACCCTGACAGTCTACGAGCAGTACTTC. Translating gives CASTTLTVYEQYF. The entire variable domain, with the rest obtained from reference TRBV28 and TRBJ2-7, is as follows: DVKVTQSSRYLVKRTGEKVFLECVQDMDHENMFWYRQDPGLGLRLIYFSYDVKMKEKGDIPEGYSVSREKKERFSLILESASTNQTSMYLCASTTLTVYEQYFGPGTRLTVT.

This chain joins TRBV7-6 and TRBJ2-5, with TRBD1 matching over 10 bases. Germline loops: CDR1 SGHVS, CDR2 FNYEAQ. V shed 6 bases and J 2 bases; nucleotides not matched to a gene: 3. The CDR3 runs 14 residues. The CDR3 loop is CASRTGQGQETQYF. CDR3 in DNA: TGTGCCAGCAGGACGGGACAGGGGCAAGAGACCCAGTACTTC.

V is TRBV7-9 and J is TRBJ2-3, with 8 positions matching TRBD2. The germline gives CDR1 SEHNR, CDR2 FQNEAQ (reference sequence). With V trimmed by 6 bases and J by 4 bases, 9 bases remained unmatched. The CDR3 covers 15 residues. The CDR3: CASRSSRGAADTQYF. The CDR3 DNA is TGTGCCAGCAGATCCTCGCGGGGGGCGGCAGATACGCAGTATTTT.

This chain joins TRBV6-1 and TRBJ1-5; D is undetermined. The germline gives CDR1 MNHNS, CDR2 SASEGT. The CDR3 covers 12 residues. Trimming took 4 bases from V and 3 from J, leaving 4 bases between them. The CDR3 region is CASSGLNQPQHF. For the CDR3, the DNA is TGTGCCAGCAGTGGACTCAATCAGCCCCAGCATTTT.

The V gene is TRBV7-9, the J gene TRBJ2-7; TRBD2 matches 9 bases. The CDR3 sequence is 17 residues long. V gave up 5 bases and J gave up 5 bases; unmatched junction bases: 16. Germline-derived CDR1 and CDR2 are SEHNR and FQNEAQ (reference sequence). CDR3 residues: CASSPTGAGGRIHEQYF. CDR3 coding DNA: TGTGCCAGCAGCCCCACCGGGGCGGGAGGGCGGATCCACGAGCAGTACTTC.

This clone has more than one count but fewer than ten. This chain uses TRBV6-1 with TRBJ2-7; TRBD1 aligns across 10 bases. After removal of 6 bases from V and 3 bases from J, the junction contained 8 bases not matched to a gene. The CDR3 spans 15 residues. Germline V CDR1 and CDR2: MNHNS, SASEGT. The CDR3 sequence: CASRDPGQGLYEQYF. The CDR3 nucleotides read TGTGCCAGCAGAGACCCGGGACAGGGGCTCTACGAGCAGTACTTC.

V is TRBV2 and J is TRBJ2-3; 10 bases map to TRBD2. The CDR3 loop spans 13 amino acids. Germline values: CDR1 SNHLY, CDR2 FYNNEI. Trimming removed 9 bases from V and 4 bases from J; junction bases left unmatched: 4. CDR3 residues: CASLAGVADTQYF. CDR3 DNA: TGTGCCAGTCTAGCGGGAGTAGCAGATACGCAGTATTTT.

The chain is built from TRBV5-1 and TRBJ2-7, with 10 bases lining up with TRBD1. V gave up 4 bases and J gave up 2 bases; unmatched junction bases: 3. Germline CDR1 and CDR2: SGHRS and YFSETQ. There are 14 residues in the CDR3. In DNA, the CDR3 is TGCGCCAGCAGCGCCGGGACAGGGGCCTACGAGCAGTACTTC. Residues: CASSAGTGAYEQYF.

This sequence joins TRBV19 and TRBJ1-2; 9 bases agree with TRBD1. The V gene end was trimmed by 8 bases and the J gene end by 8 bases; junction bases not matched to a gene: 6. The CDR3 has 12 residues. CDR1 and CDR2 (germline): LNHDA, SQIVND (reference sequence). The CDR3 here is CASVDRGYGYTF. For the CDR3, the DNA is TGTGCCAGTGTGGACAGGGGATACGGCTACACCTTC.

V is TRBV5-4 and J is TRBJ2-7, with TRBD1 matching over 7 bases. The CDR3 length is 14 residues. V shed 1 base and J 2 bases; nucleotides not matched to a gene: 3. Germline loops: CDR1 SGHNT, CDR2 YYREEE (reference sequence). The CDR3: CASSLKGATYEQYF. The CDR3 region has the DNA TGTGCCAGCAGCTTGAAGGGGGCGACCTACGAGCAGTACTTC.

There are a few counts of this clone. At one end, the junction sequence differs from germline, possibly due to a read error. The CDR3 DNA follows: TGTGCTAGCAGCTTATCTTCGAACACTGAAGCTTTCTTT. This encodes CASSLSSNTEAFF. The chain uses TRBV7-7 and TRBJ1-1, with D unresolved. Germline values: CDR1 SSHAT, CDR2 FNYEAQ (reference sequence). This CDR3 contains 13 residues.

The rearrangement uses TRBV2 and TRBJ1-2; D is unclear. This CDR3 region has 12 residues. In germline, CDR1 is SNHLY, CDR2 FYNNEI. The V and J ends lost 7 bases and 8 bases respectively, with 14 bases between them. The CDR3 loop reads CASTYTGGGYTF. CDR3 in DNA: TGTGCCAGCACCTACACGGGCGGGGGCTACACCTTC.

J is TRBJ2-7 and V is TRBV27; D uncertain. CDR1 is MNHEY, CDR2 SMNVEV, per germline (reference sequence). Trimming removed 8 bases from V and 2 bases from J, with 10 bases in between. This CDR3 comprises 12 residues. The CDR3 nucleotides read TGTGCCAGCGGAAGCGTGGCCTACGAGCAGTACTTC. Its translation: CASGSVAYEQYF.

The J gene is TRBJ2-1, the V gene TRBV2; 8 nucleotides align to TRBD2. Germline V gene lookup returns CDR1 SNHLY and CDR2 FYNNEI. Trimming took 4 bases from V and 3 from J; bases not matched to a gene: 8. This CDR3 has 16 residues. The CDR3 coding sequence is TGTGCCAGCAGTGGGCCGGGAGGGCCGATCTACAATGAGCAGTTCTTC. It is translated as CASSGPGGPIYNEQFF.

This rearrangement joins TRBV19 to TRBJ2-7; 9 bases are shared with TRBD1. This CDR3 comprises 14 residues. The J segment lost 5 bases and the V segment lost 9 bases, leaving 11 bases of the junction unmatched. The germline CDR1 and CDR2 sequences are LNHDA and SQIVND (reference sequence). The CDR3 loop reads CARIQGAYPHEQYF. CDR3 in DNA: TGTGCCAGAATACAGGGGGCTTACCCCCACGAGCAGTACTTC. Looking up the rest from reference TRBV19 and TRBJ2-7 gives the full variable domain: DGGITQSPKYLFRKEGQNVTLSCEQNLNHDAMYWYRQDPGQGLRLIYYSQIVNDFQKGDIAEGYSVSREKKESFPLTVTSAQKNPTAFYLCARIQGAYPHEQYFGPGTRLTVT.

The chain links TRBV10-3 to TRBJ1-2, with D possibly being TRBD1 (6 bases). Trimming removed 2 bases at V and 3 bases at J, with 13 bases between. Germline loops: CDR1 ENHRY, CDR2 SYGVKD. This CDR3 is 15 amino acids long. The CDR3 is CAISEPAQGHYGYTF. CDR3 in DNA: TGTGCCATCAGTGAGCCTGCACAGGGCCACTATGGCTACACCTTC.

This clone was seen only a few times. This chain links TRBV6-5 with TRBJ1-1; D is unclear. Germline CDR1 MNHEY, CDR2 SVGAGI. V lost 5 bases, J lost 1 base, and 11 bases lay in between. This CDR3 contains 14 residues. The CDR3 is CASSALRGNTEAFF. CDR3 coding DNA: TGTGCCAGCAGTGCCCTTAGAGGGAACACTGAAGCTTTCTTT.

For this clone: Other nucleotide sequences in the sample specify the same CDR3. CDR3 coding DNA: TGTGCCAGCAGTTACTCCGCAGGCTCCTACGAGCAGTACTTC. It specifies CASSYSAGSYEQYF. The chain joins TRBV6-5 to TRBJ2-7; D remains ambiguous. Germline V CDR1 and CDR2: MNHEY, SVGAGI. Trimming shortened V by 0 bases and J by 0 bases, and 6 bases separated the two germline ends. This CDR3 spans 14 amino acids.